This is a list of T cell receptor beta chains from one sample in a study of cytomegalovirus exposure and HLA in healthy donors. This table comes from immunoSEQ multiplex PCR, and its TCRdb copy is limited to in-frame clones, with some not included. The sample carries about 92,000 clones, 81% recorded once. Source material: PBMCs. Receptor source: a girl under 10 years old in good health and CMV-seropositive. Each CDR3 is given with its conserved first and last residue.

TRBV7-2	TRBJ2-3	CASKMMTGGADTQYF
TRBV5-4	TRBJ1-5	CASSWDRNQPQHF
TRBV29-1	TRBJ1-1	CSVDQGATEAFF
TRBV28	TRBJ2-7	CASSLTGLYEQYF
TRBV6-1	TRBJ1-3	CASSVLRRGPPLSSGNTIYF
TRBV18	TRBJ1-5	CASSPNSGRSNQPQHF
TRBV6-6	TRBJ2-1	CASTPLGSYNEQFF
TRBV30	TRBJ1-2	CAWSSDYGYTF
TRBV5-1	TRBJ1-3	CASSFGQGPSGNTIYF
TRBV30	TRBJ1-1	CAWSQGPGPGGTEAFF
TRBV14	TRBJ2-5	CASSQVGRNRETQYF
TRBV7-8	TRBJ2-2	CASSLTLANTGELFF
TRBV7-9	TRBJ2-7	CASSFIAAYEQYF